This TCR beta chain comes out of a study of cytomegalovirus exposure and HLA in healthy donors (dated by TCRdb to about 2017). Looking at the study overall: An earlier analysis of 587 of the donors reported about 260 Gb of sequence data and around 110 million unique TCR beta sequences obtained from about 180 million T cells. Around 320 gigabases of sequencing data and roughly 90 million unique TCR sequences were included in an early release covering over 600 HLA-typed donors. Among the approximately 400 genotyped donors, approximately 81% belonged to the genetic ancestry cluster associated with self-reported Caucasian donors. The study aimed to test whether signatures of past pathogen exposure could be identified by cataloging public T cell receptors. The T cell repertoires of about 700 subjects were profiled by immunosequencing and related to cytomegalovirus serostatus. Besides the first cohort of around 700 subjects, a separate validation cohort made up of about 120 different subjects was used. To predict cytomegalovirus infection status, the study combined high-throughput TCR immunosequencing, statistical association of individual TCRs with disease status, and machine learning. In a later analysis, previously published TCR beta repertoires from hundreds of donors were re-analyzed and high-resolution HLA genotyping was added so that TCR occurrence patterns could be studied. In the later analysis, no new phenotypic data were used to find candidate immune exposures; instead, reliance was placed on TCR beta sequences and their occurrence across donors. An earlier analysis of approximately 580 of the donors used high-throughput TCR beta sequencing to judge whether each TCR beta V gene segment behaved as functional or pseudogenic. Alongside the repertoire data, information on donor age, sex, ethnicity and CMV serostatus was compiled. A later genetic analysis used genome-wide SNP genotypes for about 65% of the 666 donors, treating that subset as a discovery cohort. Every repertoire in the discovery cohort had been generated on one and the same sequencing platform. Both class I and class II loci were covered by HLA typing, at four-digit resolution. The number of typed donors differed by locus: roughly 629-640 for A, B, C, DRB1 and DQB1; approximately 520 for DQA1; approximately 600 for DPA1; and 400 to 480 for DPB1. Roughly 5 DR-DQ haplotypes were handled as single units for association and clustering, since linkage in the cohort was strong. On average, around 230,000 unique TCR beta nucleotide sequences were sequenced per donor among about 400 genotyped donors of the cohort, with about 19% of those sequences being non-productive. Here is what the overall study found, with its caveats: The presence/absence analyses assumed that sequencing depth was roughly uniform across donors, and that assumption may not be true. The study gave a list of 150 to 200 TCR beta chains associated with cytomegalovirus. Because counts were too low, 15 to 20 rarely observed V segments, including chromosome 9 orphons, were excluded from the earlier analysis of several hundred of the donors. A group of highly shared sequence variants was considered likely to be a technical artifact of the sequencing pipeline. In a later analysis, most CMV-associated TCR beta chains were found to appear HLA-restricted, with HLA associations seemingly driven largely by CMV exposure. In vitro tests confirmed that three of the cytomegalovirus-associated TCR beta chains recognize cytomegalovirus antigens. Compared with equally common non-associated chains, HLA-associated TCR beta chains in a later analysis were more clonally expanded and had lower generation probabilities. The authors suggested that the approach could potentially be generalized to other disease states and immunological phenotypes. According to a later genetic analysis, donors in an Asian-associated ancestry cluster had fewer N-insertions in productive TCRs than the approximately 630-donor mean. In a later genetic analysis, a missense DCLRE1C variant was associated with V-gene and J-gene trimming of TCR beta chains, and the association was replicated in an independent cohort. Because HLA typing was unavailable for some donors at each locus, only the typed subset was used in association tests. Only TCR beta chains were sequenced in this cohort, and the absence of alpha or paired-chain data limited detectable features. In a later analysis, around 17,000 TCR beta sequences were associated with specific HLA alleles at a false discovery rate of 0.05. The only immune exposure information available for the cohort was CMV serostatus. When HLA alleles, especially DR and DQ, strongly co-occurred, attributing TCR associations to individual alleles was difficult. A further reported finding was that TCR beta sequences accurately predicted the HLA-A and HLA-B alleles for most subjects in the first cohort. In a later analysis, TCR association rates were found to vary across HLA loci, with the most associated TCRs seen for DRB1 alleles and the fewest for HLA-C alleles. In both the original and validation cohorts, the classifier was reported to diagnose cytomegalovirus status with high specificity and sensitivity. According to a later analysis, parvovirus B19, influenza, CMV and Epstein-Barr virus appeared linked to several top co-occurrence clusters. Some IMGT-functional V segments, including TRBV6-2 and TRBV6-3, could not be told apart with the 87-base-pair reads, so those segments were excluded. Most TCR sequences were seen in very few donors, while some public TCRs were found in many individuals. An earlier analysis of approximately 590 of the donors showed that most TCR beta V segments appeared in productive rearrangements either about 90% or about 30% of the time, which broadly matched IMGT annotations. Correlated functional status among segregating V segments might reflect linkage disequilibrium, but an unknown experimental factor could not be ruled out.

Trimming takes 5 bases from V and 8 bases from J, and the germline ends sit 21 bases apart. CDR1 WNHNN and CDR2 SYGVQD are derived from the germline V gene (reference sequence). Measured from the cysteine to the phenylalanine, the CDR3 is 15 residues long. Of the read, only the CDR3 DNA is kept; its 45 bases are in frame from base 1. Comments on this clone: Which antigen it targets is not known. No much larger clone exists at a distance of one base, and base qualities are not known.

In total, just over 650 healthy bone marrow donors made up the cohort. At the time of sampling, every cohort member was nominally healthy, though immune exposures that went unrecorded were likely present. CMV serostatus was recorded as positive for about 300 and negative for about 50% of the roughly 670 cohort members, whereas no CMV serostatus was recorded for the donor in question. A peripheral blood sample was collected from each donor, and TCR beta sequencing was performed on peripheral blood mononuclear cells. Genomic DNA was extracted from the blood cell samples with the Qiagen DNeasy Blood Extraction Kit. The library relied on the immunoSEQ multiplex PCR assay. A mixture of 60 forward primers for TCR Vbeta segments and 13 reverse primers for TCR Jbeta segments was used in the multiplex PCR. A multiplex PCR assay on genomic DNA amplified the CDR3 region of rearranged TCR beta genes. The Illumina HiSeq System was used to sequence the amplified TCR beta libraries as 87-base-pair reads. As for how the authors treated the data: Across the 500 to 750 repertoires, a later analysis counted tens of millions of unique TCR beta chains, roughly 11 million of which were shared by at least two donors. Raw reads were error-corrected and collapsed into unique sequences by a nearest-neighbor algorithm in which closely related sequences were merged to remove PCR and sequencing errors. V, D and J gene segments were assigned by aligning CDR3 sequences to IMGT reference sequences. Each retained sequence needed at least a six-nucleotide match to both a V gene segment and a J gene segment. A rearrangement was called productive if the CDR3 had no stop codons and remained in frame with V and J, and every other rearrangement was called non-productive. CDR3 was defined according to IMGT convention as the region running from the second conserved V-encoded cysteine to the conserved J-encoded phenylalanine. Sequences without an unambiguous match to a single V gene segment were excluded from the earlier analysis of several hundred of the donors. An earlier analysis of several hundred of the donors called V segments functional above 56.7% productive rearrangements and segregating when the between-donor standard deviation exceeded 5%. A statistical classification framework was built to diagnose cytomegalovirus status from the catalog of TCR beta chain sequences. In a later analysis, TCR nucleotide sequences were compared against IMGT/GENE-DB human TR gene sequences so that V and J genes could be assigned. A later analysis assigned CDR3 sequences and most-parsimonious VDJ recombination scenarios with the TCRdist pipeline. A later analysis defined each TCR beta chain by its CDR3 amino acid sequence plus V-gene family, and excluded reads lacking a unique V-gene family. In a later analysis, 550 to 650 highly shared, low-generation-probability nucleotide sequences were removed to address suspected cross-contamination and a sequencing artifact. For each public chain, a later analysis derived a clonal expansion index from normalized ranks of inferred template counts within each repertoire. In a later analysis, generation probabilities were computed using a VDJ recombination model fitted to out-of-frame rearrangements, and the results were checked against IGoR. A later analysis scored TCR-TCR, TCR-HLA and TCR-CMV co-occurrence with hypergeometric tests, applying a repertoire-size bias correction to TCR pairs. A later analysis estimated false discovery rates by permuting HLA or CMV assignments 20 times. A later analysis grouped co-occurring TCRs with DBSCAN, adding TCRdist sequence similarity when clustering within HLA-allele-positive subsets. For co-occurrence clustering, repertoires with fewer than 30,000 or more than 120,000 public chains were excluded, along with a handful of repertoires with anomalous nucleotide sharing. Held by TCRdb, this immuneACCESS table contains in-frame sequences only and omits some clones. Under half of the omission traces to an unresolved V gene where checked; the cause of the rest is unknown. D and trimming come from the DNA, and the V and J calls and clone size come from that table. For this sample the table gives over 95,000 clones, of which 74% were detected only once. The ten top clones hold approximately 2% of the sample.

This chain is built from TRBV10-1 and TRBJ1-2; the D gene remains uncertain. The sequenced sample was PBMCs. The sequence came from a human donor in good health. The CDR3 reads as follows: CASSTINRGERGYTF. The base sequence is TGCGCCAGCAGTACTATAAACCGCGGGGAAAGGGGCTACACCTTC.